The clone carrying this T cell receptor (beta chain) was observed many times. Germline loops: CDR1 MNHNS, CDR2 SASEGT. Trimming took 2 bases from V and 1 from J; bases not matched to a gene: 10. This CDR3 comprises 18 residues. CDR3 regions were amplified by Arm-PCR using iRepertoire HTBI primers to build TCR beta libraries. Per the original data handling: Identified segments across samples numbered fewer than 80 TRBV and roughly 15 TRBJ. TCRdb re-analysed the multiplex PCR reads in MiXCR, keeping a single row per CDR3 protein. These V and J calls originate from TCRdb's pipeline instead of the authors' own analysis. The data contain fewer than 550,000 distinct CDR3 sequences, roughly 15% of them singletons. This record belongs to a study of regulatory T cells in long-lasting Graves disease. Across the study: Graves' patients, newly diagnosed, had taken antithyroid drugs under 3 months.

Time point of the sample: newly diagnosed GD, antithyroid drugs for less than 3 months. The TCR library was prepared using RNA isolated from PBMCs. The same specimen was also included in a second study, on T cells in Graves' hyperthyroidism and ophthalmopathy. That work states: Diagnoses were established using clinical symptoms, serum thyroxine and TRAb, thyroid ultrasound and orbital computed tomography. Median prediction lead before ophthalmopathy onset was about 6.7 months with the model.

This clonotype was sampled from a woman aged 18-29 years with Graves disease. The starting material was peripheral blood mononuclear cells (PBMCs), obtained at new diagnosis, from a patient treated with antithyroid drugs. The chain is built from TRBV6-1 and TRBJ2-3; TRBD1 aligns across 9 bases. For the CDR3, the DNA is TGTGCCAGCAGTGAAAGAGCTAGCCGGACAGGGGGCACAGATACGCAGTATTTT. Translation: CASSERASRTGGTDTQYF.